This T cell receptor beta chain was captured in a study of tumor and adjacent non-tumor tissue in lung cancer. Looking at the study overall: On average, productive TCRbeta reads reached 4 million to 4.5 million per sample.

Losses at the gene ends were 6 bases for V and 11 bases for J; bases not matched to a gene: 19. The V gene's germline CDR1 is MNHEY and CDR2 SVGAGI. This CDR3 has 15 residues. Three rounds of nested PCR, following a modified ARM-PCR protocol, produced the TCRbeta library. From the multiplex PCR reads, TCRdb called clonotypes with MiXCR, one entry per CDR3 protein. The repertoire holds 65,000 to 75,000 distinct CDR3 sequences, with roughly 72% as singletons. The template was RNA from unsorted bulk tissue. V and J are TRBV6-5 and TRBJ2-7; 7 nucleotides agree with TRBD1. The sequenced material came from lung tumor tissue. The source is a man between 60 and 70 years old with non-small cell lung cancer. CDR3 sequence: CASRYGAGQVYVKYF. The CDR3 DNA is TGTGCCAGCAGGTACGGGGCTGGACAGGTTTACGTGAAGTACTTC.